This paragraph covers one TCR beta chain sequence. In the authors' workflow: Using reference gene primer amplification, nucleated cell counts were estimated. TCRdb's table, derived via immunoSEQ multiplex PCR, lists solely in-frame clones and lacks some. The V and J calls and the clone size are those of that table, but D and trimming were determined from the DNA. The repertoire has fewer than 90,000 clones, more than 70% of them found once; the top ten carry over 0.45%. Germline values: CDR1 GTSNPN, CDR2 SVGIG (reference sequence). Trimming took 5 bases from V and 1 from J; bases not matched to a gene: 3. The CDR3 has 13 residues. The record originates from a study of blood T cell repertoires in COVID-19. Overall study context: Samples representing acute and convalescent COVID-19 were sourced from the United States, Italy and Spain. T cells, B-cell-depleted T cells, or PBMCs provided the cDNA or gDNA that served as material.

The material sequenced was peripheral blood. This clonotype was sampled from a man in his 60s with acute or convalescent COVID-19. This chain connects TRBV30 to TRBJ1-1; 8 bases align to TRBD1. CDR3 loop: CAWEQGGNTEAFF. The CDR3 nucleotides read TGTGCCTGGGAACAGGGGGGGAACACTGAAGCTTTCTTT.